This TCR beta chain was captured by sequencing in a study of T cell responses to AZD1222 COVID-19 vaccine. This clone was detected only once. As yet, its antigen is unknown. TCRdb's copy holds only in-frame clones and misses some; the assay was immunoSEQ multiplex PCR. The profile shows around 130,000 clones, about 88% of them singletons. Study results and limitations: Spike-specific TCR depth and breadth grew after two AZD1222 doses.

V lost 1 base to trimming and J lost 4 bases, with 14 bases between them. Germline V lookup: CDR1 SGHTS, CDR2 YDEGEE. The length of the CDR3 is 15 residues. J is TRBJ2-5 and V is TRBV5-8; D is perhaps TRBD1 or TRBD2 (6 bases each). The source was peripheral blood, collected 28 days after the second AZD1222 dose. This sequence was found in an adult who received the AZD1222 COVID-19 vaccine. CDR3: CASSLKGGGRETQYF. The CDR3 coding sequence is TGTGCCAGCAGCTTGAAAGGGGGAGGTCGAGAGACCCAGTACTTC.